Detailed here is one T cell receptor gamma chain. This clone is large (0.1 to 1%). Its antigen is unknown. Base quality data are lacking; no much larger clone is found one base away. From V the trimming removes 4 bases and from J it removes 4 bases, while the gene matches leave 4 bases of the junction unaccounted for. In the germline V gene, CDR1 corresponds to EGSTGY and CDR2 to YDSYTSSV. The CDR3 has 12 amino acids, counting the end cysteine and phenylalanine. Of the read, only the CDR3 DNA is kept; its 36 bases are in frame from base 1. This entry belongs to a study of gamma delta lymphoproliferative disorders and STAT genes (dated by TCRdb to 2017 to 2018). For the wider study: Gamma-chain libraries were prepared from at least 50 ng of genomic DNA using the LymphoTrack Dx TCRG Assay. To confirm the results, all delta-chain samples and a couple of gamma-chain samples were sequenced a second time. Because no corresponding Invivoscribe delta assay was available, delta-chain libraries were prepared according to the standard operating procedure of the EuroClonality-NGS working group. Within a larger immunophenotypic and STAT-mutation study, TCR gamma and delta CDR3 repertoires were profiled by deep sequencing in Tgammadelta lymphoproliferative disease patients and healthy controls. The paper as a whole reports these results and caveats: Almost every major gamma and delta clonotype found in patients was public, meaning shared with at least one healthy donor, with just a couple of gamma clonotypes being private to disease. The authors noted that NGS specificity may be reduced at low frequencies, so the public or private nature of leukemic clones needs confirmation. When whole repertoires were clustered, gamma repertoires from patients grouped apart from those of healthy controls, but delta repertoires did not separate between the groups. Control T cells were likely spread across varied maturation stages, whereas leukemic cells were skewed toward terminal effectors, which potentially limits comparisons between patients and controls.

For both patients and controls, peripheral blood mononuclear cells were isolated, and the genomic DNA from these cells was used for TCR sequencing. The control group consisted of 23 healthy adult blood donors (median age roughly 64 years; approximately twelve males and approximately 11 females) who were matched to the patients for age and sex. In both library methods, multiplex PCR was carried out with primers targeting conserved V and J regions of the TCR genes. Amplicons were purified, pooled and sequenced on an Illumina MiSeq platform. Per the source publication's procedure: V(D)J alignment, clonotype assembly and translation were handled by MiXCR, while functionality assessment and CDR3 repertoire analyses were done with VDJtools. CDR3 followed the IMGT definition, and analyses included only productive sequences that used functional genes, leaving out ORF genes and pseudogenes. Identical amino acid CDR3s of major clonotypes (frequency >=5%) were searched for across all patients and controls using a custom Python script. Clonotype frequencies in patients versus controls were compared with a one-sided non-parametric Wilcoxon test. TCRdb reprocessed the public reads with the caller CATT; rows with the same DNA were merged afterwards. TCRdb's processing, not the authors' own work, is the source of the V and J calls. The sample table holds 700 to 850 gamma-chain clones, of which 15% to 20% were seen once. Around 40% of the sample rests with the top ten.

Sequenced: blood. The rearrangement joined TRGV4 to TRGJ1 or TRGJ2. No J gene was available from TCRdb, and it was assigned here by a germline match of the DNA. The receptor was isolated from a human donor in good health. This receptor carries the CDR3 CATWDGYYKKLF. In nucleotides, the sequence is TGTGCCACCTGGGACGGGTATTATAAGAAACTCTTT.